The 5 T cell receptor beta chains given below trace back to one sample, sequenced in a study of cytomegalovirus exposure and HLA in healthy donors. Primers: 60 Vbeta forward and 13 Jbeta reverse. Repertoires were generated with immunoSEQ multiplex PCR, while TCRdb's copy carries only in-frame clones and drops some. Of about 60,000 clones listed, around 79% are singletons. Sequences were obtained from PBMCs. These receptors all stem from a female donor in good health and CMV-seronegative.

The chain carries TRBV4-3 and TRBJ1-4; perhaps TRBD1 as D (5 bases). There are 15 residues in the CDR3. V lost 1 base and J 4 bases, leaving 10 bases between the germline ends. Germline loops: CDR1 LGHNA, CDR2 YSLEER. In DNA, the CDR3 is TGCGCCAGCAGCCAAGGACAGTTCATTAATGAAAAACTGTTTTTT. Its translation is CASSQGQFINEKLFF.

The J gene is TRBJ2-1, the V gene TRBV4-1, with 7 bases lining up with TRBD2. Trimming removed 4 bases from V and 3 bases from J; junction bases left unmatched: 18. Germline loops: CDR1 MGHRA, CDR2 YSYEKL. CDR3 length: 19 amino acids. This chain's CDR3 is CASSRDEIRGGAGYNEQFF. The CDR3, as DNA: TGCGCCAGCAGCCGAGATGAAATACGGGGAGGGGCTGGCTACAATGAGCAGTTCTTC.

The CDR3 coding sequence is TGTGCCAGCAGCTTAATTCACGCGGGTTGGGGGGATAAGGACGAGCAGTACTTC. Its translation is CASSLIHAGWGDKDEQYF. J is TRBJ2-7 and V is TRBV7-2, with D maybe TRBD2 (6 bases). V was clipped by 2 bases and J by 5 bases, with 25 bases between them. CDR3 length: 18 residues. Per the germline V gene, CDR1 is SGHTA and CDR2 is FQGNSA.

The V and J genes are TRBV6-4 and TRBJ2-3, with 11 bases aligning to TRBD2. CDR3 length: 15 amino acids. The J segment lost 4 bases and the V segment lost 2 bases, leaving 2 bases of the junction unmatched. The V gene's germline CDR1 is MRHNA and CDR2 SNTAGT. CDR3 amino acids: CASSDVAGGPDTQYF. The CDR3 coding sequence is TGTGCCAGCAGTGACGTAGCGGGGGGGCCAGATACGCAGTATTTT.

The sample holds a few counts of this clone. The chain is built from TRBV7-2 and TRBJ2-5, with 11 bases matching TRBD2. The CDR3 totals 16 residues. In germline, CDR1 is SGHTA, CDR2 FQGNSA. V lost 2 bases and J lost 11; bases outside the gene matches: 13. In DNA form, the CDR3 reads TGTGCCAGCAGCTTATCCCCTAGCGGGAGGTTGGGGGAGCAGTACTTC. Protein: CASSLSPSGRLGEQYF.